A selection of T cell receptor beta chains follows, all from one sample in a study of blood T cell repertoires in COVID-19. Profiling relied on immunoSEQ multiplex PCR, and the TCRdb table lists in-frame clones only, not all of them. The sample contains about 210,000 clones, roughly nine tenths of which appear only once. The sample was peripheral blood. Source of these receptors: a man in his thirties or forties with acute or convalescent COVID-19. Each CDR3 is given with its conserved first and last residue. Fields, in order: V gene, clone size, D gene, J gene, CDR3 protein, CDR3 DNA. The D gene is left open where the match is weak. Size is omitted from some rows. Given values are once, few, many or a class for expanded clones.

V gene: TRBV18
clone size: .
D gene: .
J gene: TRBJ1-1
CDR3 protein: CASSGAGAQSTEAFF
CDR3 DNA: TGTGCCAGCTCAGGGGCGGGAGCACAGTCCACTGAAGCTTTCTTT

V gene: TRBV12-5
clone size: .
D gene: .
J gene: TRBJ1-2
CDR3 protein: CASGFLSPPNYGYTF
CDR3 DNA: TGTGCTAGTGGTTTTCTATCCCCTCCCAACTATGGCTACACCTTC

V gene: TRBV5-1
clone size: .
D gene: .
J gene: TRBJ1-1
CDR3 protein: CASSQVGGSNTEAFF
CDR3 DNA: TGCGCCAGCAGCCAGGTGGGAGGGTCGAACACTGAAGCTTTCTTT

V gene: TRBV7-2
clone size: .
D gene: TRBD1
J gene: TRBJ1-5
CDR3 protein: CASSPQGTGSQPQHF
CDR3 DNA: TGTGCCAGCAGCCCCCAAGGGACAGGGTCCCAGCCCCAGCATTTT

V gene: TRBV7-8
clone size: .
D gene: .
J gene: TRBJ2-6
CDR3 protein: CASSLNPPGRGTSGANVLTF
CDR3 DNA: TGTGCCAGCAGCTTAAACCCCCCCGGCAGGGGCACCTCTGGGGCCAACGTCCTGACTTTC

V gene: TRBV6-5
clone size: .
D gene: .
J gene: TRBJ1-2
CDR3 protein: CASKDTHYGYTF
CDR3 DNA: TGTGCCAGCAAAGACACTCACTATGGCTACACCTTC

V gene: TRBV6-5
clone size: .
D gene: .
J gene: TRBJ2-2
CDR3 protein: CASSYFGGFTGELFF
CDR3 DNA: TGTGCCAGCAGTTACTTTGGGGGCTTCACCGGGGAGCTGTTTTTT

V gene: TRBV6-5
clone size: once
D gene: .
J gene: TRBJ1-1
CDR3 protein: CASSYQLSVNTEAFF
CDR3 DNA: TGTGCCAGCAGTTATCAACTCAGCGTGAACACTGAAGCTTTCTTT

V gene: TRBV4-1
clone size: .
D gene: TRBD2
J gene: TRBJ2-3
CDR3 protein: CASSLRLAVSTDTQYF
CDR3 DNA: TGCGCCAGCAGCCTGCGACTAGCGGTTAGCACAGATACGCAGTATTTT

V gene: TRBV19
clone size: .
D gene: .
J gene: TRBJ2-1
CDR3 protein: CASSIGGRVGTEQFF
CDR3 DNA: TGTGCCAGTAGTATAGGGGGCAGGGTGGGCACTGAGCAGTTCTTC

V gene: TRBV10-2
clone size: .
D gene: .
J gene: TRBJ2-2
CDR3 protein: CASSDGGRWTGELFF
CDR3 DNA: TGCGCCAGCAGTGACGGGGGGCGTTGGACCGGGGAGCTGTTTTTT

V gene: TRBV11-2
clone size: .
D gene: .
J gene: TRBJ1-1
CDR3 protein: CASSSQGAELNTEAFF
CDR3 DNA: TGTGCCAGCAGCTCCCAGGGTGCAGAGTTGAACACTGAAGCTTTCTTT

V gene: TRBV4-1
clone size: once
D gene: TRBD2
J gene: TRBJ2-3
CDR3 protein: CASSQREPDTQYF
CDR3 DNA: TGCGCCAGCAGCCAGCGGGAGCCAGATACGCAGTATTTT

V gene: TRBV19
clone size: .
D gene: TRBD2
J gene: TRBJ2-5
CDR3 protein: CASSIGGGIRQETQYF
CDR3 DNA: TGTGCCAGTAGTATAGGGGGGGGAATACGCCAAGAGACCCAGTACTTC

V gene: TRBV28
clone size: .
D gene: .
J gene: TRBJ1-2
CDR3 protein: CASSFSVGAGEANYGYTF
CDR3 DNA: TGTGCCAGCAGTTTTTCCGTGGGCGCAGGGGAAGCTAACTATGGCTACACCTTC

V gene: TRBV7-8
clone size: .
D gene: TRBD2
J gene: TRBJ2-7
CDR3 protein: CASSLAGGLTYEQYF
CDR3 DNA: TGTGCCAGCAGCCTAGCGGGAGGGCTTACCTACGAGCAGTACTTC

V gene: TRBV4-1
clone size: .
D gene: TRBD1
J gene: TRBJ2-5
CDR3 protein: CASSHGTGLYQETQYF
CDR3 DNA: TGCGCCAGCAGCCACGGGACAGGTCTGTACCAAGAGACCCAGTACTTC

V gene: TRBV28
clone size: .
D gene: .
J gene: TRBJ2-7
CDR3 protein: CASSTPYEQYF
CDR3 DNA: TGTGCCAGCAGTACACCCTACGAGCAGTACTTC

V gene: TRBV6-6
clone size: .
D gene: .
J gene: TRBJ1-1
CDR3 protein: CASSPPTGGTAEAFF
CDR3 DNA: TGTGCCAGCAGTCCCCCAACCGGCGGAACCGCTGAAGCTTTCTTT

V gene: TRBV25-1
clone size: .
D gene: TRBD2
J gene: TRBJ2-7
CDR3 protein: CASSGTSSYEQYF
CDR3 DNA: TGTGCCAGCTCTGGGACTAGCAGCTACGAGCAGTACTTC

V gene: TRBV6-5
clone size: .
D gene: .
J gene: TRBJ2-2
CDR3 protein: CASSYYYRETGELFF
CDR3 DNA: TGTGCCAGCAGTTACTACTACAGGGAAACCGGGGAGCTGTTTTTT

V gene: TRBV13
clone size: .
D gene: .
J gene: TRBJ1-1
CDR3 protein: CASSLGLTYTEAFF
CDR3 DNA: TGTGCCAGCAGCTTGGGTTTGACATACACTGAAGCTTTCTTT

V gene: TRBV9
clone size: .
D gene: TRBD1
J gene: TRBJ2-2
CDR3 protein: CASTHTGAGELFF
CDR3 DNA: TGTGCCAGCACCCACACAGGGGCCGGGGAGCTGTTTTTT

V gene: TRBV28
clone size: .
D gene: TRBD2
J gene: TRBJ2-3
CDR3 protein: CASDQRTSGSSDTQYF
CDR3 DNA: TGTGCCAGCGACCAACGGACTAGCGGGAGCTCAGATACGCAGTATTTT

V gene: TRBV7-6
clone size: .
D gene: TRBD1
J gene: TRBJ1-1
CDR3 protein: CASSFGTGGRAFF
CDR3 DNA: TGTGCCAGCAGCTTCGGTACAGGGGGTAGGGCTTTCTTT

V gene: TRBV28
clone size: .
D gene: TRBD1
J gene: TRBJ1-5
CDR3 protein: CASMAQGAGQPQHF
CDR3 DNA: TGTGCCAGCATGGCACAGGGGGCGGGTCAGCCCCAGCATTTT

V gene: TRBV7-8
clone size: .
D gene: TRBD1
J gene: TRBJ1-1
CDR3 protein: CASSTGQGLNTEAFF
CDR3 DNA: TGTGCCAGCAGCACCGGACAGGGCTTGAACACTGAAGCTTTCTTT

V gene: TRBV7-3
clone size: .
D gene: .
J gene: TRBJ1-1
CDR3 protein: CASSSDRNTEAFF
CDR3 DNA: TGTGCCAGCAGTTCGGACAGGAACACTGAAGCTTTCTTT

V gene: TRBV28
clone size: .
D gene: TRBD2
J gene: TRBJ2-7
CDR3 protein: CASSSGTSSYEQYF
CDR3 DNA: TGTGCCAGCAGTTCCGGGACTAGCAGCTACGAGCAGTACTTC

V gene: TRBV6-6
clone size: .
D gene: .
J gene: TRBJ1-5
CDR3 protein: CASSNTEQPQHF
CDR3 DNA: TGTGCCAGCAGTAATACAGAACAGCCCCAGCATTTT

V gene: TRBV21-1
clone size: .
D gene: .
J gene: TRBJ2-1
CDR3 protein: CASSKGEGGEQFF
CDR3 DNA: TGTGCCAGCAGCAAAGGTGAGGGTGGTGAGCAGTTCTTC